The 24 T cell receptor beta chains listed next were all sequenced from one sample in a study of T-cell reconstitution after alpha-beta-depleted transplantation in children. TCRbeta library construction was performed incorporating unique molecular identifiers. TCRdb reprocessed the PCR reads with MiXCR, giving one entry per CDR3 protein. The repertoire includes around 410,000 distinct CDR3 sequences, 11% of them detected once, and approximately 5% sits in the top ten. This material consisted of PBMCs from the stem cell graft donor, taken from the stem cell graft. Every receptor here comes from a human donor who donated a stem cell graft to a child with acute myeloid leukemia.

In regard to this clonotype: At one boundary the junction diverges from the germline segment, which might be a read error. The chain links TRBV29-1 to TRBJ2-7, with a possible D match to TRBD2 (6 bases). CDR1 is SQVTM and CDR2 is ANQGSEA in the germline V gene. This CDR3 comprises 14 residues. The CDR3 sequence: CSVWWGGQPYEQHF. CDR3 in DNA: TGCAGCGTTTGGTGGGGAGGACAACCATACGAGCAGCACTTC.

V and J are TRBV7-2 and TRBJ2-1, with D perhaps TRBD1 (5 bases). Germline assignment: CDR1 SGHTA and CDR2 FQGNSA. The CDR3 consists of 14 residues. The V end was cut by 10 bases, the J end by 0 bases, with 13 bases between. The CDR3 here is CATKRDSSYNEQFF. CDR3 nucleotide sequence: TGTGCCACCAAACGAGACAGCTCCTACAATGAGCAGTTCTTC.

This sequence joins TRBV20-1 and TRBJ1-4; no definite D call. Germline-derived CDR1 and CDR2 are DFQATT and SNEGSKA (reference sequence). Between the trimmed V and J ends, which lost 6 bases and 5 bases, there was a span of 13 bases. The CDR3 loop spans 13 amino acids. CDR3 sequence (DNA): TGCAGTGCGTGGAAGGGCGGAAATGAAAAACTGTTTTTT. Its protein product is CSAWKGGNEKLFF.

This clonotype was counted at least ten times. The chain carries TRBV12-3 or TRBV12-4 and TRBJ2-7, with 8 bases matching TRBD1. The CDR3 is 14 amino acids. J was trimmed by 2 bases and V by 6 bases; bases with no gene match: 6. The DNA for the CDR3 is TGTGCCAGCAGCTCGACAGGGGCAACCTACGAGCAGTACTTC. This sequence encodes CASSSTGATYEQYF.

This clonotype was detected ten times or more. This chain uses TRBV12-3 or TRBV12-4 with TRBJ2-1, with 14 nucleotides matching TRBD2. The V gene end was trimmed by 5 bases and the J gene end by 4 bases; junction bases not matched to a gene: 10. The CDR3 has 18 amino acids. The DNA for the CDR3 is TGTGCCAGCAGTCCTAGTGGACTAGCGGGAGGTACGTACAATGAGCAGTTCTTC. Translation: CASSPSGLAGGTYNEQFF.

This clonotype showed up just a few times. The V call is TRBV3-1, the J call TRBJ2-3, with 11 bases aligning to TRBD2. Germline V lookup: CDR1 LGHDT, CDR2 YNNKEL (reference sequence). V lost 2 bases, J lost 6 bases, and 4 bases stayed unmatched. The CDR3 is 15 residues long. In nucleotides, the CDR3 is TGTGCCAGCAGCCAAACTAGCGGGGGTCCCGATACGCAGTATTTT. Its translation is CASSQTSGGPDTQYF.

This chain uses TRBV5-1 with TRBJ1-4; D unresolved. With 5 bases removed from V and 8 bases from J, the gap between germline ends came to 13 bases. The length of the CDR3 is 13 residues. CDR1 SGHRS and CDR2 YFSETQ come from the germline V gene. CDR3: CASSFWLGEKLFF. The CDR3 DNA follows: TGCGCCAGCAGTTTCTGGTTAGGGGAAAAACTGTTTTTT.

The chain is built from TRBV18 and TRBJ1-1; no clear D. Germline V gives CDR1 KGHSH, CDR2 LQKENI. Trimming stripped 3 bases from V and 0 bases from J, with 8 bases between. This CDR3 is built from 14 residues. CDR3 sequence reads: CASSPAVLNTEAFF. The CDR3 coding sequence is TGTGCCAGCTCACCTGCGGTGTTGAACACTGAAGCTTTCTTT.

This clonotype was detected only a few times. This CDR3 is CASSFNHLLNEQFF. The CDR3 bases are TGTGCCAGCAGTTTCAACCACCTTCTCAATGAGCAGTTCTTC. The rearrangement links TRBV12-3 or TRBV12-4 to TRBJ2-1, with unresolved D. V was shortened by 3 bases and J by 6 bases, with 12 bases between the two germline ends. This CDR3 has 14 residues.

The V and J genes are TRBV5-1 and TRBJ2-7; 8 nucleotides agree with TRBD1. Losses at the gene ends were 4 bases for V and 6 bases for J; bases not matched to a gene: 6. The germline gives CDR1 SGHRS, CDR2 YFSETQ. The CDR3 length is 13 residues. In DNA form, the CDR3 reads TGCGCCAGCAGCCCACAGGGGGTGGGCGAGCAGTACTTC. Encoded protein: CASSPQGVGEQYF.

This clonotype was found a few times. The gene calls are TRBV5-1 and TRBJ2-1; D is ambiguous. The CDR3 covers 15 residues. V gave up 0 bases and J gave up 8 bases, with 15 bases separating them. CDR1 is SGHRS and CDR2 is YFSETQ in the germline V gene. The CDR3: CASSLGLGGVYEQFF. CDR3 coding DNA: TGCGCCAGCAGCTTGGGCTTGGGTGGTGTCTATGAGCAGTTCTTC.

Only a few counts were recorded for this clonotype. The rearrangement links TRBV5-1 to TRBJ2-4, with TRBD1 matching 10 bases. Unmatched junction bases numbered 3, after V lost 0 bases and J lost 6 bases. Germline CDR1 SGHRS, CDR2 YFSETQ. There are 15 residues in the CDR3. CDR3 coding DNA: TGCGCCAGCAGCTTGGCGGACAGGGGGGGAAACATTCAGTACTTC. It is translated as CASSLADRGGNIQYF.

This clonotype came up many times. The rearrangement joins TRBV7-3 to TRBJ2-6; D is uncertain. Germline lookup yields CDR1 SGHTA and CDR2 FQGTGA. This CDR3 is built from 15 residues. The V end was cut by 1 base, the J end by 2 bases, with 6 bases between. The CDR3 bases are TGTGCCAGCAGCTTAATGGGTCCTGGGGCCAACGTCCTGACTTTC. Its translation: CASSLMGPGANVLTF.

The genes are TRBV11-2 and TRBJ2-1, with 7 bases identical to TRBD1. Germline CDR1 and CDR2: SGHAT and FQNNGV. The CDR3 is made up of 15 amino acids. V was clipped by 1 base and J by 7 bases; unmatched bases: 7. CDR3 protein: CASSLVGGSLNEQFF. The CDR3 nucleotides are TGTGCCAGCAGCTTAGTAGGGGGCTCGCTAAATGAGCAGTTCTTC.

This chain links TRBV5-1 with TRBJ2-1, with D perhaps being TRBD1 or TRBD2 (5 bases each). Germline V gene sequence: CDR1 SGHRS, CDR2 YFSETQ. The V end was cut by 4 bases, the J end by 4 bases, with 12 bases between. The CDR3 contains 14 residues. CDR3 amino acids: CASSSRDVYNEQFF. CDR3 nucleotides: TGCGCCAGCAGCAGCCGGGACGTATACAATGAGCAGTTCTTC.

This clonotype was picked up a small number of times. The gene calls are TRBV28 and TRBJ2-1; the D call may be TRBD1 or TRBD2 (6 bases each). Trimming took 4 bases from V and 7 from J, leaving 11 bases between them. The germline V gene encodes CDR1 MDHEN and CDR2 SYDVKM. The CDR3 has 13 amino acids. CDR3 nucleotide sequence: TGTGCCAGCAGTTGGGGGGCTGGGAATGAGCAGTTCTTC. It specifies CASSWGAGNEQFF.

This chain connects TRBV5-1 to TRBJ2-5; D unresolved. The CDR3 contains 15 residues. Germline values: CDR1 SGHRS, CDR2 YFSETQ. V lost 0 bases, J lost 1 base, and 10 bases lay in between. The CDR3 is CASSLGQSPQETQYF. In nucleotides, the CDR3 is TGCGCCAGCAGCTTGGGTCAGTCCCCCCAAGAGACCCAGTACTTC.

In its sample, this clonotype was seen a few times. The chain recombines TRBV12-3 or TRBV12-4 with TRBJ2-1, with a tentative D call TRBD2 (6 bases). The CDR3 totals 12 residues. Trimming stripped 6 bases from V and 14 bases from J, with 17 bases between. The CDR3 is CASSPRGDPKFF. CDR3 in DNA: TGTGCCAGCAGCCCCCGCGGGGACCCAAAGTTCTTC.

The genes are TRBV12-3 or TRBV12-4 and TRBJ2-5; the match to TRBD1 covers 8 bases. The CDR3 has 17 amino acids. V shed 5 bases and J 6 bases; nucleotides not matched to a gene: 17. DNA of the CDR3: TGTGCCAGCAGTCCCCGGCTCGTGGTTACAGGGGGACAGACCCAGTACTTC. This codes for CASSPRLVVTGGQTQYF.

A few counts support this clonotype. The chain carries TRBV5-1 and TRBJ2-2, with D perhaps matching TRBD2 (6 bases). Per germline, CDR1 SGHRS and CDR2 YFSETQ. The ends were cut back, 4 bases at V and 2 bases at J, with 21 bases in the middle. The CDR3 length is 18 residues. CDR3 sequence: CASSPRLWAGSNTGELFF. As DNA, the CDR3 is TGCGCCAGCAGCCCCCGACTGTGGGCGGGGTCCAACACCGGGGAGCTGTTTTTT.

The chain combines TRBV18 with TRBJ1-6; TRBD1 agrees at 9 bases. CDR1 is KGHSH and CDR2 is LQKENI in the germline V gene. This CDR3 has 14 residues. V lost 3 bases, J lost 9 bases, and 3 bases stayed unmatched. The CDR3 region is CASSPDRGVSPLHF. CDR3 in DNA: TGTGCCAGCTCACCCGACAGGGGGGTTTCACCCCTCCACTTT.

The chain joins TRBV6-1 to TRBJ2-6, with D possibly being TRBD2 (5 bases). Per the germline V gene, CDR1 is MNHNS and CDR2 is SASEGT. The length of the CDR3 is 14 residues. Trimming removed 4 bases at V and 3 bases at J, with 7 bases between. The CDR3 region is CASSAGFGANVLTF. The CDR3 DNA sequence: TGTGCCAGCAGTGCGGGGTTTGGGGCCAACGTCCTGACTTTC.

On this clonotype itself: Compared with germline, one end of the junction differs, possibly owing to a read error. The chain uses TRBV12-3 or TRBV12-4 and TRBJ1-3; D is ambiguous. The CDR3 consists of 13 residues. CDR3 in DNA: TGTGCCAGCAGTTTACGGTATGGAAACATCATATATTTT. This encodes CASSLRYGNIIYF.

For this clonotype: A read error may produce the germline difference seen at one junction end. The chain uses TRBV12-3 or TRBV12-4 and TRBJ2-1; maybe TRBD2 (5 bases). This CDR3 comprises 16 residues. The CDR3 protein is CGSSFSLGSSYNEQFF. CDR3 in DNA: TGTGGCAGCAGTTTCTCCCTAGGGAGCTCCTACAATGAGCAGTTCTTC.